The rows below give T cell receptor beta chains drawn from one sample of a study of neurological immune-mediated disorders. Using its own MiXCR run on the 5' RACE reads, TCRdb lists one record per CDR3 protein. The repertoire includes 65,000 to 75,000 distinct CDR3 sequences, approximately 5% of them detected once, and about 2.2% sits in the top ten. Sequencing was done on a sample of PBMCs. The receptors shown here come from a woman in her 70s with multiple sclerosis. Both conserved end residues are part of each CDR3. A D gene is named only where the DNA matches it firmly. Expanded clones get a size class; other rows say once, few or many, or leave the size out.

>.|TRBJ1-4|.|TRBV5-1
TGCGCCAGCAGCTTGGGGCCCAGTAATGAAAAACTGTTTTTT
CASSLGPSNEKLFF
>.|TRBJ2-2|.|TRBV29-1
TGCAGCGTTGGTAGCGGCGCGAACACCGGGGAGCTGTTTTTT
CSVGSGANTGELFF
>.|TRBJ2-1|many|TRBV5-6
TGTGCCAGCAGCTTGTCGGGGAATTGGGGATCCTACAATGAGCAGTTCTTC
CASSLSGNWGSYNEQFF
>TRBD2|TRBJ2-7|many|TRBV4-2
TGTGCCAGCAGCCAAGGACTAGCGGACCCCTACGAGCAGTACTTC
CASSQGLADPYEQYF
>TRBD2|TRBJ2-1|many|TRBV5-1
TGCGCCAGCAGCTCTAGCGGGGGAAGTTACAATGAGCAGTTCTTC
CASSSSGGSYNEQFF
>.|TRBJ2-5|few|TRBV20-1
TGCAGTGCTAGAGATCGGACCGAGTACCAAGAGACCCAGTACTTC
CSARDRTEYQETQYF
>.|TRBJ1-1|many|TRBV5-1
TGCGCCAGCAGCTATGAGGGAGGGAAGAACACTGAAGCTTTCTTT
CASSYEGGKNTEAFF
>.|TRBJ1-4|many|TRBV20-1
TGCAGTGCGCGGAAGGTGCGACAGGAAACCGCAACTAATGAAAAACTGTTTTTT
CSARKVRQETATNEKLFF
>TRBD2|TRBJ2-3|many|TRBV5-1
TGCGCCAGCTACGGGACTAGCAACACAGATACGCAGTATTTT
CASYGTSNTDTQYF
>.|TRBJ1-1|many|TRBV20-1
TGCAGTGCTAGAGATCCAGGGGCGTACACTGAAGCTTTCTTT
CSARDPGAYTEAFF
>.|TRBJ1-2|many|TRBV5-1
TGCGCCAGCAGCCCGGACGGGCAAGGAGGTGGCTACACCTTC
CASSPDGQGGGYTF
>TRBD2|TRBJ2-4|many|TRBV7-2
TGTGCCAGCAGCTTAGCAGCGGGAGCAACGGGAAACATTCAGTACTTC
CASSLAAGATGNIQYF
>TRBD2|TRBJ2-7|many|TRBV3-1
TGTGCCAGCAGCCCACACCAGCGGGAGGCTCGCGAGCAGTACTTC
CASSPHQREAREQYF
>.|TRBJ1-4|many|TRBV9
TGTGCCAGCAGCCCTTGGCAGGACGATGAAAAACTGTTTTTT
CASSPWQDDEKLFF
>.|TRBJ2-2|many|TRBV7-2
TGTGCCGGACAGAACCAGAACACCGGGGAGCTGTTTTTT
CAGQNQNTGELFF
>.|TRBJ1-2|many|TRBV29-1
TGCAGCGGGGACACCGCTAACTATGGCTACACCTTC
CSGDTANYGYTF
>.|TRBJ2-6|many|TRBV5-1
TGCGCCAGCAGCTTGGTGACAGTGAACTCTGGGGCCAACGTCCTGACTTTC
CASSLVTVNSGANVLTF
>TRBD1|TRBJ1-5|many|TRBV12-3/TRBV12-4
TGTGCCAGCAGCACCGGGACAGGGGGTCAGCCCCAGCATTTT
CASSTGTGGQPQHF
>.|TRBJ1-2|many|TRBV12-3/TRBV12-4
TGTGCCAGCAGTTTAGGCCAAGGTCCTAAGGGCGGCTACACCTTC
CASSLGQGPKGGYTF
>.|TRBJ1-1|.|TRBV4-1
TGCGCCAGCAGCCAAGTACGATTGAACACTGAAGCTTTCTTT
CASSQVRLNTEAFF
>.|TRBJ2-1|.|TRBV7-6
TGTGCCAGCAGCTTAACCGGGACTCAAACCGGTGAGCAGTTCTTC
CASSLTGTQTGEQFF
>.|TRBJ2-5|few|TRBV20-1
TGCAGTGCAACTAGCACAGGGGACCCTCAAGAGACCCAGTACTTC
CSATSTGDPQETQYF
>.|TRBJ1-5|many|TRBV6-2/TRBV6-3
TGTGCCAGCAGTCCGGCAGGGTATAACAATCAGCCCCAGCATTTT
CASSPAGYNNQPQHF
>.|TRBJ1-1|many|TRBV29-1
TGCAGCGTTGGTTCCGGATACCTATTTTCTGAAGCTTTCTTT
CSVGSGYLFSEAFF
>TRBD2|TRBJ2-1|few|TRBV7-2
TGTGCCAGCAGCCCGGGGGGGGGAGGCTACAATGAGCAGTTCTTC
CASSPGGGGYNEQFF
>.|TRBJ2-6|many|TRBV5-1
TGCGCCAGCAGCTTCAGGTCTGGGGCCAACGTCCTGACTTTC
CASSFRSGANVLTF
>.|TRBJ1-2|many|TRBV3-1
TGTGCCAGCAGCCAAGATAGCCTGGGAGGCTACACCTTC
CASSQDSLGGYTF
>TRBD1|TRBJ1-1|many|TRBV12-3/TRBV12-4
TGTGCCAGCAGTTTTGGGACAGCAAACACTGAAGCTTTCTTT
CASSFGTANTEAFF
>TRBD1|TRBJ1-2|.|TRBV7-2
TGTGCCAGCAGCCCTCGACAGGGTGACGGCTACACCTTC
CASSPRQGDGYTF
>.|TRBJ2-1|medium-sized|TRBV12-3/TRBV12-4
TGTGCCAGCAGCCGAGTGGAGGGGGCAAGGGAGCAGTTCTTC
CASSRVEGAREQFF
>TRBD1|TRBJ1-5|many|TRBV5-6
TGTGCCAGCAGCCGACAGGGGTATTATCAGCCCCAGCATTTT
CASSRQGYYQPQHF
>.|TRBJ2-6|many|TRBV3-1
TGTGCCAGCAAGACAGGTAGCTCTGGGGCCAACGTCCTGACTTTC
CASKTGSSGANVLTF
>.|TRBJ2-7|.|TRBV5-1
TGCGCCAGCAGCTTGGGATTATCCAACGCGCAGTACTTC
CASSLGLSNAQYF
>TRBD1|TRBJ1-2|many|TRBV12-3/TRBV12-4
TGTGCCAGCACCGCACAAGACAGGGGAGGAGGCTACACCTTC
CASTAQDRGGGYTF
>.|TRBJ1-1|many|TRBV18
TGTGCCAGCTCACCACCGAACAGGAACACTGAAGCTTTCTTT
CASSPPNRNTEAFF
>.|TRBJ2-5|many|TRBV5-1
TGCGCCAGCAGCTTGCCTGGGGAGACCCAGTACTTC
CASSLPGETQYF
>.|TRBJ1-4|many|TRBV4-3
TGCGCCAGCAGCCCTAGGACAACCGCAACTAATGAAAAACTGTTTTTT
CASSPRTTATNEKLFF
>TRBD1|TRBJ2-1|.|TRBV3-1
TGTGCCAGCAGCCTGACAGGGTTGGGCCTTTACAATGAGCAGTTCTTC
CASSLTGLGLYNEQFF
>TRBD1|TRBJ2-7|many|TRBV12-3/TRBV12-4
TGTGCCAGCAGTTTATCGGACAGGCGATCCTACGAGCAGTACTTC
CASSLSDRRSYEQYF
>.|TRBJ2-3|many|TRBV6-2/TRBV6-3
TGTGCCAGCCAGTTACCGGCGCAGGAAGAAGATACGCAGTATTTT
CASQLPAQEEDTQYF
>.|TRBJ2-1|many|TRBV7-9
TGTGCCAGCAGCTCGCCTGGCAATGAGCAGTTCTTC
CASSSPGNEQFF
>.|TRBJ1-1|many|TRBV10-3
TGTGCCATCAGTGAGACAGGGAACACTGAAGCTTTCTTT
CAISETGNTEAFF
>.|TRBJ1-1|many|TRBV10-3
TGTGCCATCAGTTCAAAAGGTCCCTATGAAGCTTTCTTT
CAISSKGPYEAFF
>TRBD1|TRBJ2-7|many|TRBV10-3
TGTGCCATCAGTGAGTCTCGGGACAGTTTTACAACCTACGAGCAGTACTTC
CAISESRDSFTTYEQYF
>.|TRBJ2-2|.|TRBV6-2/TRBV6-3
TGTGCCAGCAGCGTCAGGGGTGGCACCGGGGAGCTGTTTTTT
CASSVRGGTGELFF
>TRBD2|TRBJ2-1|many|TRBV4-1
TGCGCCAGCAGCGGACTTGCGACTAGCGGGAGGACTGAGCAGTTCTTC
CASSGLATSGRTEQFF